These 15 T cell receptor beta chains were all obtained from the same sample, sequenced in a study of T cells in Graves' hyperthyroidism and ophthalmopathy. There were TCR beta CDR3 regions amplified from RNA transcripts. The primer set for the first-round RT-PCR of the TCR CDR3 was HTBI. Each CDR3 protein gets one entry after TCRdb re-called the multiplex PCR reads with MiXCR. The sample has 300,000 to 400,000 distinct CDR3 sequences; around 20% are singletons. Sequencing was done on a sample of blood. These receptors all come from a woman between 45 and 65 years old with Graves' hyperthyroidism.

This rearrangement joins TRBV19 to TRBJ2-3; no clear D. Germline values: CDR1 LNHDA, CDR2 SQIVND (reference sequence). V lost 3 bases, J lost 3 bases, and 10 bases lay in between. The CDR3 runs 14 residues. CDR3 in DNA: TGTGCCAGTAGTATCGGCCGATGGACAGATACGCAGTATTTT. Protein sequence: CASSIGRWTDTQYF.

The chain recombines TRBV7-2 with TRBJ1-2; D remains unclear. V was cut by 4 bases and J by 7 bases, with 16 bases left in between. The CDR3 has 14 amino acids. Germline V gene lookup returns CDR1 SGHTA and CDR2 FQGNSA. The CDR3 sequence is CASSSSGPVSGYTF. CDR3 DNA: TGTGCCAGCAGCTCTTCGGGTCCCGTGAGTGGCTACACCTTC.

The gene calls are TRBV6-2 or TRBV6-3 and TRBJ2-1; TRBD2 might be the D (6 bases). The V and J ends lost 7 bases and 4 bases respectively, with 23 bases between them. The CDR3 consists of 17 residues. CDR1 and CDR2 (germline): MNHEY, SVGEGT. The DNA for the CDR3 is TGTGCCAGCACACTAGCTAGAGGGTACTCCGGATACAATGAGCAGTTCTTC. Translated, it gives CASTLARGYSGYNEQFF.

This clonotype was seen repeatedly, ten times or more. The chain carries TRBV24-1 and TRBJ2-2, with a tentative D call TRBD1 (5 bases). Between the trimmed V and J ends, which lost 7 bases and 4 bases, there was a span of 12 bases. The length of the CDR3 is 14 residues. In germline, CDR1 is KGHDR, CDR2 SFDVKD. CDR3 DNA: TGTGCCACCAGCCTAGGGGCCGCCACCGGGGAGCTGTTTTTT. It translates to CATSLGAATGELFF.

In DNA form, the CDR3 reads TGTGCCAGCAGCTCGAGTATGGGTGAGCAGTTCTTC. Encoded protein: CASSSSMGEQFF. The chain links TRBV7-8 to TRBJ2-1; D gene unclear. This CDR3 spans 12 amino acids. The V end lost 4 bases, the J end lost 9 bases, and 10 bases lay between the germline ends. CDR1 is SGHVS and CDR2 is FQNEAQ in the germline V gene.

This clonotype came up many times. V and J are TRBV20-1 and TRBJ1-4, with D perhaps TRBD1 (5 bases). The length of the CDR3 is 14 residues. CDR1 and CDR2 from the germline V gene are DFQATT and SNEGSKA (reference sequence). Trimming removed 0 bases at V and 3 bases at J, with 8 bases between. The DNA of the CDR3 is TGCAGTGCTAGAGATGGAGGGGCTAATGAAAAACTGTTTTTT. Translated: CSARDGGANEKLFF.

This clonotype was counted many times. The gene calls are TRBV20-1 and TRBJ2-7, with a weak D call TRBD1 (6 bases). Trimming removed 6 bases at V and 3 bases at J, with 15 bases between. The CDR3 is made up of 13 amino acids. From germline, CDR1 is DFQATT and CDR2 SNEGSKA (reference sequence). CDR3 sequence reads: CSAPTGYLYEQYF. For the CDR3, the DNA is TGCAGTGCACCGACAGGTTACCTCTACGAGCAGTACTTC.

V usage is TRBV15 and J usage is TRBJ1-4; a weak D match, TRBD1 (6 bases). V lost 5 bases, J lost 3 bases, and 22 bases lay in between. The CDR3 runs to 18 residues. Germline CDR1 LNHNV, CDR2 YYDKDF (reference sequence). Here the CDR3 reads CATSFRDIKEIANEKLFF. CDR3 nucleotides: TGTGCCACCAGCTTCCGGGACATCAAGGAGATAGCTAATGAAAAACTGTTTTTT.

This clonotype was observed many times. The gene calls are TRBV3-1 and TRBJ2-5; TRBD1 or TRBD2 may be the D gene (5 bases each). V lost 1 base to trimming and J lost 7 bases, with 10 bases between them. The CDR3 is 13 amino acids. Germline V gives CDR1 LGHDT, CDR2 YNNKEL (reference sequence). In DNA, the CDR3 is TGTGCCAGCAGCCAAGGGACGGGACGGACCCAGTACTTC. It translates to CASSQGTGRTQYF.

In its sample, this clonotype was seen a few times. The chain joins TRBV25-1 to TRBJ2-3, with TRBD2 identical over 7 bases. CDR1 MGHDK and CDR2 SYGVNS come from the germline V gene. This CDR3 has 17 residues. V gave up 1 base and J gave up 0 bases; unmatched junction bases: 7. CDR3 in amino acids: CASSESRGRSSTDTQYF. Written as DNA, the CDR3 is TGTGCCAGCAGTGAATCCCGCGGGAGATCTAGCACAGATACGCAGTATTTT.

Many counts were recorded for this clonotype. The genes are TRBV7-8 and TRBJ2-7, with 10 bases matching TRBD2. The CDR3 has 20 amino acids. CDR1 SGHVS and CDR2 FQNEAQ come from the germline V gene. The trim removed 1 base at V and 6 bases at J, leaving 21 bases unmatched. The CDR3 nucleotides read TGTGCCAGCAGCTTAGTCCGTATACAGCGGGAGGGCCGGATGGTACCCGAGCAGTACTTC. It encodes CASSLVRIQREGRMVPEQYF.

There are many counts of this clonotype. The V gene is TRBV28, the J gene TRBJ1-2; D call uncertain. Germline V lookup: CDR1 MDHEN, CDR2 SYDVKM. This CDR3 comprises 16 residues. With 4 bases removed from V and 1 base from J, the gap between germline ends came to 16 bases. The CDR3 DNA reads as TGTGCCAGCAGTTCCACCTCCCAAGGCTTTAACTATGGCTACACCTTC. Protein sequence: CASSSTSQGFNYGYTF.

This clonotype was picked up a small number of times. The gene calls are TRBV10-3 and TRBJ2-2, with 9 bases that match TRBD2. The germline gives CDR1 ENHRY, CDR2 SYGVKD. With V trimmed by 3 bases and J by 5 bases, 4 bases remained unmatched. There are 15 residues in the CDR3. The CDR3 here is CAISDGLAGTGELFF. The CDR3 DNA reads TGTGCCATCAGTGACGGCCTAGCGGGAACCGGGGAGCTGTTTTTT.

This clonotype has a count of ten or more. This sequence joins TRBV3-1 and TRBJ2-2; TRBD2 agrees at 7 bases. Germline lookup yields CDR1 LGHDT and CDR2 YNNKEL (reference sequence). With V trimmed by 0 bases and J by 6 bases, 10 bases remained unmatched. The length of the CDR3 is 17 residues. The CDR3 protein is CASSQDRQAGIAGELFF. CDR3 sequence (DNA): TGTGCCAGCAGCCAAGATCGGCAAGCGGGGATAGCCGGGGAGCTGTTTTTT.

The count of this clonotype is one. Since a much larger clone is just one base distant, this may be a read error. The chain carries TRBV24-1 and TRBJ2-1; 14 nucleotides align to TRBD2. The germline V gene encodes CDR1 KGHDR and CDR2 SFDVKD. There are 16 residues in the CDR3. CDR3 loop: CATGDGTSGGLDEQFF. In DNA form, the CDR3 reads TGTGCCACCGGTGATGGGACTAGCGGGGGTCTCGATGAGCAGTTCTTC.